A single sample gave rise to the 12 T cell receptor beta chains below, sequenced in a study of identical twins. TCRdb recomputed calls from the 5' RACE reads with MiXCR, one row per CDR3 protein. The sample includes approximately 230,000 distinct CDR3 sequences, about 6.7% seen only once; the top ten take more than 14%. The same sample was also used in a study of T cells expressing NK-cell markers.

The source material was CD8+ T cells sorted from blood. These receptors were taken from a young woman in good health.

This clonotype was detected only a few times. The chain recombines TRBV29-1 with TRBJ2-1; TRBD2 matches 14 bases. The CDR3 is 14 residues long. The V segment lost 5 bases and the J segment 9 bases; nucleotides outside the gene matches: 6. Per germline, CDR1 SQVTM and CDR2 ANQGSEA. The CDR3 is CSVIGTSGSLEQFF. CDR3 nucleotide sequence: TGCAGCGTTATTGGGACTAGCGGGAGTCTTGAGCAGTTCTTC.

A remark on this clonotype: A read error may explain this, as a much larger clone is one base away. V and J are TRBV6-5 and TRBJ2-7, with TRBD2 as a possible D gene (6 bases). V lost 4 bases and J lost 2, with 9 bases in between. The CDR3 spans 13 residues. The germline gives CDR1 MNHEY, CDR2 SVGAGI. CDR3 protein: CASSFRETYEQYF. CDR3 nucleotides: TGTGCCAGCAGTTTCCGGGAGACCTACGAGCAGTACTTC.

The chain has TRBV7-9 and TRBJ2-1, with a possible D match to TRBD2 (6 bases). The germline V gene encodes CDR1 SEHNR and CDR2 FQNEAQ (reference sequence). This CDR3 is built from 15 residues. V was cut by 9 bases and J by 6 bases, with 21 bases left in between. Here the CDR3 reads CASSSSEKSSNEQFF. DNA of the CDR3: TGTGCCAGTTCCTCTAGCGAGAAGAGTTCCAATGAGCAGTTCTTC.

This clonotype occurred many times. The CDR3 sequence is CATSRQGKAFF. CDR3 sequence (DNA): TGTGCCACATCCCGACAGGGGAAAGCTTTCTTT. This chain links TRBV12-3 or TRBV12-4 with TRBJ1-1; 8 positions match TRBD1. CDR3 size: 11 residues. Trimming at V came to 10 bases and at J to 9 bases, leaving 7 bases not matched to a gene.

The rearrangement uses TRBV11-2 and TRBJ2-7; D might be TRBD2 (7 bases). V lost 4 bases and J lost 6, with 25 bases in between. Looked up from germline, CDR1 is SGHAT and CDR2 is FQNNGV. The CDR3 totals 17 residues. CDR3 DNA sequence: TGTGCCAGCAGCTCCACTGGCCAATCACAGGGCGGGAGCGAGCAGTACTTC. This codes for CASSSTGQSQGGSEQYF.

V and J are TRBV3-1 and TRBJ2-1; D gene ambiguous. Germline assignment: CDR1 LGHDT and CDR2 YNNKEL (reference sequence). Trimming stripped 4 bases from V and 0 bases from J, with 10 bases between. The CDR3 sequence is 15 residues long. CDR3 coding DNA: TGTGCCAGCAGCCTTGGCCCTTTCTCCTACAATGAGCAGTTCTTC. Translated, it gives CASSLGPFSYNEQFF.

This clonotype was seen more than once but under ten times. The CDR3 is CASSPHPSQTSNQPQHF. CDR3 DNA: TGTGCCAGCAGCCCCCACCCCTCCCAGACTAGCAATCAGCCCCAGCATTTT. V is TRBV9 and J is TRBJ1-5; D uncertain. Trimming stripped 4 bases from V and 0 bases from J, with 17 bases between. Germline loops: CDR1 SGDLS, CDR2 YYNGEE. The CDR3 covers 17 residues. The full variable domain, completed using reference TRBV9 and TRBJ1-5, is DSGVTQTPKHLITATGQRVTLRCSPRSGDLSVYWYQQSLDQGLQFLIQYYNGEERAKGNILERFSAQQFPDLHSELNLSSLELGDSALYFCASSPHPSQTSNQPQHFGDGTRLSIL.

This clonotype was recorded at least ten times. The chain employs TRBV27 and TRBJ2-5, with D possibly TRBD1 on 7 matching bases. The CDR3 length is 12 residues. V was shortened by 6 bases and J by 5 bases, with 10 bases between the two germline ends. From germline, CDR1 is MNHEY and CDR2 SMNVEV (reference sequence). The CDR3 spells CASSPGGETQYF. As DNA, the CDR3 is TGTGCCAGCAGCCCAGGGGGGGAGACCCAGTACTTC.

Note on this clonotype: A much larger clone lies a single base off, so this may be a read error. This chain links TRBV5-1 with TRBJ2-5; the match to TRBD2 covers 9 bases. The germline CDR1 and CDR2 sequences are SGHRS and YFSETQ. The CDR3 loop spans 16 amino acids. This CDR3 reads CASKGKRGVDQETHYF. The CDR3 DNA follows: TGCGCCAGCAAAGGCAAGCGGGGGGTCGACCAAGAGACCCACTACTTC.

This clonotype was recorded a few times. This rearrangement joins TRBV2 to TRBJ2-1; TRBD1 might be the D (6 bases). CDR1 and CDR2 from the germline V gene are SNHLY and FYNNEI. Deletions cut 8 bases from V and 8 bases from J, with 16 bases between. This CDR3 has 13 residues. The CDR3 protein is CASRQDSRDEQFF. CDR3 nucleotide sequence: TGTGCCAGCCGCCAGGACAGTCGGGATGAGCAGTTCTTC. The variable domain in full, with the rest retrieved from reference TRBV2 and TRBJ2-1, is EPEVTQTPSHQVTQMGQEVILRCVPISNHLYFYWYRQILGQKVEFLVSFYNNEISEKSEIFDDQFSVERPDGSNFTLKIRSTKLEDSAMYFCASRQDSRDEQFFGPGTRLTVL.

This clonotype showed up many times. The rearrangement uses TRBV6-2 or TRBV6-3 and TRBJ2-7; 7 bases are a match to TRBD1. The CDR3 runs 14 residues. Germline CDR1 reads MNHEY; CDR2 reads SVGEGT. V lost 2 bases and J lost 6; bases outside the gene matches: 7. The CDR3 region is CASSYRTGPREQYF. DNA of the CDR3: TGTGCCAGCAGTTACCGGACAGGCCCTCGCGAGCAGTACTTC.

This clonotype was detected many times. The rearrangement joins TRBV7-9 to TRBJ1-1; D unclear. Germline V lookup: CDR1 SEHNR, CDR2 FQNEAQ (reference sequence). Trimming cost V 2 bases and J 6 bases, with 4 bases left between them. The CDR3 runs 11 residues. CDR3 residues: CASSLNAEAFF. The CDR3 nucleotides are TGTGCCAGCAGCTTAAATGCTGAAGCTTTCTTT.